A few counts support the clone carrying this T cell receptor (beta chain). Antigen unknown. This record belongs to a study of response to subunit inactivated influenza vaccine. Trimming at V came to 10 bases and at J to 0 bases, leaving 9 bases not matched to a gene. Germline V gene lookup returns CDR1 SNHLY and CDR2 FYNNEI. The CDR3 is 17 residues long. MiXCR was run by TCRdb on the RT-PCR reads, yielding one entry per CDR3 protein. The sample shows 650,000 to 700,000 distinct CDR3 sequences, approximately 14% of them seen only once. Overall study findings and caveats: Few new T cells, the authors suggested, are recruited by each seasonal influenza vaccination.

The chain links TRBV2 to TRBJ2-1; 13 bases line up with TRBD2. The receptor's source is a man aged 50-60 years who received an inactivated influenza vaccine. This sample comprised PBMCs from blood, obtained roughly 13 days after vaccination. CDR3 DNA: TGTGCCATCGCGGGGACTAGCGGGACCAACTCCTACAATGAGCAGTTCTTC. As protein: CAIAGTSGTNSYNEQFF.